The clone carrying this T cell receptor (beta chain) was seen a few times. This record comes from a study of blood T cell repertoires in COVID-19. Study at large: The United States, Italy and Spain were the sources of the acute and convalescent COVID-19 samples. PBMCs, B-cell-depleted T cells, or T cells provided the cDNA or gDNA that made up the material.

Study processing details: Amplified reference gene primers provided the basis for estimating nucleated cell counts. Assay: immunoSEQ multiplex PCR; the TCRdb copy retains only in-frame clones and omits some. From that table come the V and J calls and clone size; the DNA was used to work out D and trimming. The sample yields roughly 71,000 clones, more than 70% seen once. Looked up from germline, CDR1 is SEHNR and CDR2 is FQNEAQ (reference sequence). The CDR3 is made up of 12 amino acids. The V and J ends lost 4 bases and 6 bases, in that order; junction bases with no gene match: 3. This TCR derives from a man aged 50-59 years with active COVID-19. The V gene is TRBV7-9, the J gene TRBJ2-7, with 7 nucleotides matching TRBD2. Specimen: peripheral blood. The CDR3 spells CASSSIAGEQYF. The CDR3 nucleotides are TGTGCCAGCAGCTCAATAGCGGGCGAGCAGTACTTC.